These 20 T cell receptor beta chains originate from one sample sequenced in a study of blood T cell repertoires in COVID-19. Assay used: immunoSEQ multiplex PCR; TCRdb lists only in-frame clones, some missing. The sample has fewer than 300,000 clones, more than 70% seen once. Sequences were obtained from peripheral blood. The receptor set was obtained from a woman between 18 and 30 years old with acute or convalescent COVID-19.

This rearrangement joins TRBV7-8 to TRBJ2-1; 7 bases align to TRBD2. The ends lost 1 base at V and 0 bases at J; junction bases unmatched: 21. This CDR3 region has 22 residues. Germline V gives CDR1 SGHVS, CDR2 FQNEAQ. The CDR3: CASSLVFSVAGFSPLSYNEQFF. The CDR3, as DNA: TGTGCCAGCAGCTTAGTCTTTTCGGTAGCGGGTTTTTCTCCCCTCTCCTACAATGAGCAGTTCTTC.

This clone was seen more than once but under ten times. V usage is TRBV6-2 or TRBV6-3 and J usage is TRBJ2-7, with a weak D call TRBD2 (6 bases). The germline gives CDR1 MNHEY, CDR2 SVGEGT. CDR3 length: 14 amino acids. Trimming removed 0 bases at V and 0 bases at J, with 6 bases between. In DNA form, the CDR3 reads TGTGCCAGCAGTTACTCTAGCGGCTCCTACGAGCAGTACTTC. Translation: CASSYSSGSYEQYF.

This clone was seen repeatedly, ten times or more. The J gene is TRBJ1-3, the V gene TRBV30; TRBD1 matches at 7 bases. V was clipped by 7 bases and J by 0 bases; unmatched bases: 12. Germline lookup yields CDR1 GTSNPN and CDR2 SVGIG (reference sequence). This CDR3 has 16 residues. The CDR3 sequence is CASASDRTYSGNTIYF. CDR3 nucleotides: TGTGCCTCTGCCTCGGACAGGACCTACTCTGGAAACACCATATATTTT.

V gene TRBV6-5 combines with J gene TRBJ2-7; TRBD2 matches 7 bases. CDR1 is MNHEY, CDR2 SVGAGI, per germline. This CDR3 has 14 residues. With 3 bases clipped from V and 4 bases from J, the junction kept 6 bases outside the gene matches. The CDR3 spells CASSYGREKYEQYF. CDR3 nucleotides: TGTGCCAGCAGTTATGGGCGGGAGAAGTACGAGCAGTACTTC.

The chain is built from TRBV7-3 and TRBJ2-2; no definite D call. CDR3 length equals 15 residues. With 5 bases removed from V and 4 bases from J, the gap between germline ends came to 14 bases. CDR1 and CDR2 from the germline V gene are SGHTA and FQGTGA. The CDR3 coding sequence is TGTGCCAGCAGCACTCAAAGCCTCGGCACCGGGGAGCTGTTTTTT. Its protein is CASSTQSLGTGELFF. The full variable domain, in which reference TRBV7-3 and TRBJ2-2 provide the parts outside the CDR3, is GAGVSQTPSNKVTEKGKYVELRCDPISGHTALYWYRQSLGQGPEFLIYFQGTGAADDSGLPNDRFFAVRPEGSVSTLKIQRTERGDSAVYLCASSTQSLGTGELFFGEGSRLTVL.

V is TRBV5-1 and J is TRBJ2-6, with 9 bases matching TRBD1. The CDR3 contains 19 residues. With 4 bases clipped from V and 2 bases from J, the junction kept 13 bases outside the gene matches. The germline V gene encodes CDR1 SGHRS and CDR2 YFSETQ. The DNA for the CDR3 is TGCGCCAGCAGCAACAGCCTACAGGGGGCGCGTACTGGGGCCAACGTCCTGACTTTC. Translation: CASSNSLQGARTGANVLTF.

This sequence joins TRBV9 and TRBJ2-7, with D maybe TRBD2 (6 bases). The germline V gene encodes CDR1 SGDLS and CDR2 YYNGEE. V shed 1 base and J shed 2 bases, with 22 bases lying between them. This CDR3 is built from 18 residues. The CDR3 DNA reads TGTGCCAGCAGCGTAACCCCAGACCCCGGACTACCAACCTACGAGCAGTACTTC. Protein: CASSVTPDPGLPTYEQYF.

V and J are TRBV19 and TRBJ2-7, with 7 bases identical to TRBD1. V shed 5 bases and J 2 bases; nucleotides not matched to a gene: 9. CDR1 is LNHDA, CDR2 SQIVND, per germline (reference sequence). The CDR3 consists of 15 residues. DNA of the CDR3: TGTGCCAGTAGTGTAGTTCCGGGACAGACCTACGAGCAGTACTTC. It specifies CASSVVPGQTYEQYF.

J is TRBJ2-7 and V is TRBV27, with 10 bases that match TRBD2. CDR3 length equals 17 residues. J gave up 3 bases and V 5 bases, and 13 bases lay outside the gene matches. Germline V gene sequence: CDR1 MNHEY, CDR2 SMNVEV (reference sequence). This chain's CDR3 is CASSPNRLAGKVYEQYF. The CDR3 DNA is TGTGCCAGCAGTCCAAACCGACTAGCGGGTAAAGTCTACGAGCAGTACTTC.

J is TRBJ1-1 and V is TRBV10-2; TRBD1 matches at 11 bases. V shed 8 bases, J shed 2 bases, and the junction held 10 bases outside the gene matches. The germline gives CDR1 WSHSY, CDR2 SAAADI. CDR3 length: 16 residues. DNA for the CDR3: TGCGCCAGCCGGGGATTAGGGACAGGGGGTAACACTGAAGCTTTCTTT. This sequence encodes CASRGLGTGGNTEAFF.

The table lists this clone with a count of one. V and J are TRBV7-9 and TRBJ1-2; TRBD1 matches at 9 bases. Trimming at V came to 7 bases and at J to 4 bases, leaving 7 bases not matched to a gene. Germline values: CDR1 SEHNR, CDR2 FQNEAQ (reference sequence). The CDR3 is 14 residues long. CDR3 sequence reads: CASTNRGPLYGYTF. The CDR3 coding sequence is TGTGCCAGCACAAACAGGGGGCCGCTCTATGGCTACACCTTC.

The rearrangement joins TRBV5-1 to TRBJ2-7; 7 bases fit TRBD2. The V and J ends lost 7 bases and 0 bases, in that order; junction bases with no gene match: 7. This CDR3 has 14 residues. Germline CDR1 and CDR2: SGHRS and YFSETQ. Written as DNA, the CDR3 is TGCGCCAGCTGCCTCGGGACTATCTCCTACGAGCAGTACTTC. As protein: CASCLGTISYEQYF.

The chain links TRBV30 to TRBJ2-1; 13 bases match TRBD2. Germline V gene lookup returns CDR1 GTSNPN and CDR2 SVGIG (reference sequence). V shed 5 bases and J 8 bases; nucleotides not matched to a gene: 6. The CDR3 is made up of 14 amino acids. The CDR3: CAWAGTSGIHEQFF. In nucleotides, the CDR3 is TGTGCCTGGGCCGGGACTAGCGGGATACATGAGCAGTTCTTC.

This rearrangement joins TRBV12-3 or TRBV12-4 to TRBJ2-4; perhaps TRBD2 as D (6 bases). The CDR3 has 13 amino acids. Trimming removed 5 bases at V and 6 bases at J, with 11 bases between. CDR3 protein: CASSHGLINIQYF. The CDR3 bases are TGTGCCAGCAGTCACGGACTAATAAACATTCAGTACTTC.

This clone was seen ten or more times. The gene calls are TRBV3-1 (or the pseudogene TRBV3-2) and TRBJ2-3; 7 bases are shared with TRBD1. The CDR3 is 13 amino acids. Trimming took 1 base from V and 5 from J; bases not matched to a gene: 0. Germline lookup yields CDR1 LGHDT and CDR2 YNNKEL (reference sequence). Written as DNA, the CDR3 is TGTGCCAGCAGCCAAGGGGACAGAGATACGCAGTATTTT. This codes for CASSQGDRDTQYF.

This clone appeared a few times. As DNA, the CDR3 is TGTGCCAGTAGCATCTGGACTGGCGATAGCAATCAGCCCCAGCATTTT. As protein: CASSIWTGDSNQPQHF. The chain couples TRBV19 to TRBJ1-5; no clear D. Germline CDR1 is LNHDA and CDR2 is SQIVND (reference sequence). Deletions cut 6 bases from V and 0 bases from J, with 15 bases between. The CDR3 is made up of 16 amino acids.

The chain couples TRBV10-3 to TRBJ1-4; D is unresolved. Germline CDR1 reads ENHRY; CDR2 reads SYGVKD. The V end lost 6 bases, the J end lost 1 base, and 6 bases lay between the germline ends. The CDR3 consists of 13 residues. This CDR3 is CAIRARTNEKLFF. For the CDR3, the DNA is TGTGCCATCAGGGCAAGAACTAATGAAAAACTGTTTTTT.

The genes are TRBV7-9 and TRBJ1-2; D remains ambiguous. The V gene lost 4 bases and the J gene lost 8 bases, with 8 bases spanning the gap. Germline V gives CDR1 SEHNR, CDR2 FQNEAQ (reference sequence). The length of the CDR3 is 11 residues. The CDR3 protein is CASSSEGGYTF. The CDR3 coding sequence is TGTGCCAGCAGCTCTGAGGGAGGCTACACCTTC.

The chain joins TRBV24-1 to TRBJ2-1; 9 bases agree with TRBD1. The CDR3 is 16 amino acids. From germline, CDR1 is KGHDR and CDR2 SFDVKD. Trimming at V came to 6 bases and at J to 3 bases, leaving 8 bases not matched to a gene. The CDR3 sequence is CATSNPGTGYYNEQFF. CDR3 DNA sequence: TGTGCCACCAGTAACCCCGGGACAGGGTACTACAATGAGCAGTTCTTC.

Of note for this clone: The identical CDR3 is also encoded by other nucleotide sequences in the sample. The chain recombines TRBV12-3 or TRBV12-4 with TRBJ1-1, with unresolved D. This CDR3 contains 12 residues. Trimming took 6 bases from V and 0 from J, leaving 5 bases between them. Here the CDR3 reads CASSLMNTEAFF. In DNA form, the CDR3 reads TGTGCCAGCAGCCTTATGAACACTGAAGCTTTCTTT.